This T cell receptor beta chain derives from a study of cytomegalovirus exposure and HLA in healthy donors. Study at large: It was reported in a later analysis that the 95 to 150 validation repertoires used the same platform as the 650 to 800 first-cohort repertoires. Study-level points and caveats: The classifier reportedly diagnosed cytomegalovirus status with high specificity and sensitivity. The majority of TCR sequences were rare, yet some public TCRs appeared in many donors. Confirmation in vitro established that a few CMV-associated chains were specific for CMV antigens.

Germline CDR1 is SGHNT and CDR2 is YENEEA. The germline V and J ends were trimmed by 1 base and 10 bases, with 7 bases remaining between them. The CDR3 sequence is 11 residues long. This clone was observed a few times. Its cognate antigen is unknown. The table came from immunoSEQ multiplex PCR; TCRdb's copy has only in-frame clones and leaves some out. The table lists about 120,000 clones, approximately 87% of them singletons. The receptor was derived from a woman younger than 30 in good health and CMV-seropositive. The source material was PBMCs. The chain has TRBV11-3 and TRBJ1-1; no clear D. The CDR3 coding sequence is TGTGCCAGCAGCTTAGGCCAAGCAGCTTTCTTT. Translating it yields CASSLGQAAFF.